This passage covers 18 T cell receptor beta chains from one sample sequenced in a study of T-cell reconstitution after alpha-beta-depleted transplantation in children. Preparation of the TCRbeta library used unique molecular identifiers. TCRdb reanalysed the PCR reads using MiXCR and keeps one entry per CDR3 protein. This table has about 580,000 distinct CDR3 sequences, roughly 24% appearing once. Sequencing used PBMCs, mostly from graft donor cells, obtained 360 days after TCRalphabeta/CD19-depleted stem cell transplant. The receptors here all came from a boy less than two years old who had a stem cell transplant for acute myeloid leukemia, so the T cells may come from the graft donor.

To note about this clonotype: A read error is possible here, since a much larger clone lies one base away. J is TRBJ2-7 and V is TRBV20-1; D remains ambiguous. The germline V gene has CDR1 DFQATT and CDR2 SNEGSKA (reference sequence). Trimming removed 0 bases from V and 4 bases from J, with 7 bases in between. This CDR3 is 12 amino acids long. CDR3 protein: CSARDWRYEQYF. The CDR3 DNA is TGCAGTGCTAGAGATTGGAGATACGAGCAGTACTTC.

The gene calls are TRBV10-3 and TRBJ2-7; 7 nucleotides agree with TRBD1. Losses at the gene ends were 6 bases for V and 4 bases for J; bases not matched to a gene: 12. The CDR3 consists of 15 residues. Germline lookup yields CDR1 ENHRY and CDR2 SYGVKD. The DNA of the CDR3 is TGTGCCATCAGAGAAGATACGACAGGGTATTACGAGCAGTACGTC. Translation: CAIREDTTGYYEQYV.

This clonotype appeared many times. V usage is TRBV28 and J usage is TRBJ2-2, with TRBD2 as a possible D gene (6 bases). Between the trimmed V and J ends, which lost 2 bases and 5 bases, there was a span of 21 bases. Germline lookup yields CDR1 MDHEN and CDR2 SYDVKM. This CDR3 is built from 18 residues. CDR3 in DNA: TGTGCCAGCAGTTTACACCGACTAGGTTGGGATCTTACCGGGGAGCTGTTTTTT. Encoded protein: CASSLHRLGWDLTGELFF.

This CDR3 is CSARDVSSGSYNEQFF. The CDR3 nucleotides read TGCAGTGCTAGAGATGTTAGCTCAGGCTCCTACAATGAGCAGTTCTTC. The gene calls are TRBV20-1 and TRBJ2-1, with no clear D. The CDR3 is made up of 16 amino acids. The ends were cut back, 0 bases at V and 0 bases at J, with 12 bases in the middle. Germline CDR1 reads DFQATT; CDR2 reads SNEGSKA (reference sequence).

This clonotype was counted many times. This chain joins TRBV2 and TRBJ2-1; no clear D gene. The CDR3 runs to 15 residues. The germline CDR1 and CDR2 sequences are SNHLY and FYNNEI. V dropped 1 base and J dropped 4 bases, with 11 bases sitting between them. This CDR3 reads CASSEGSSSYNEQFF. The CDR3 DNA reads TGTGCCAGCAGTGAAGGCAGTTCTTCTTACAATGAGCAGTTCTTC.

At least ten counts were recorded for this clonotype. The CDR3 protein is CASSPPPEGRLEQYV. The DNA for the CDR3 is TGTGCCAGCAGCCCACCCCCGGAGGGGAGGCTGGAGCAGTACGTC. This chain uses TRBV11-2 with TRBJ2-7; tentative D call: TRBD2 (6 bases). The CDR3 length is 15 residues. CDR1 SGHAT and CDR2 FQNNGV come from the germline V gene. Trimming stripped 5 bases from V and 7 bases from J, with 21 bases between.

This chain links TRBV27 with TRBJ2-3; D perhaps matches TRBD2 (6 bases). This CDR3 contains 15 residues. Trimming pared 5 bases from V and 2 bases from J, leaving 14 bases between. The germline gives CDR1 MNHEY, CDR2 SMNVEV (reference sequence). The DNA of the CDR3 is TGTGCCAGCAGTCTCCGGGACTTACTCACAGATACGCAGTATTTT. Translation: CASSLRDLLTDTQYF.

A remark on this clonotype: The junction differs from germline at one of its ends, possibly a read error. The rearrangement links TRBV10-3 to TRBJ2-3, with D possibly being TRBD2 (6 bases). This CDR3 is built from 15 residues. From germline, CDR1 is ENHRY and CDR2 SYGVKD. The DNA for the CDR3 is TGTGCGATCAGTGAGGCGGAGGGTAGCACAGATACGCAGTATTTT. Translating it yields CAISEAEGSTDTQYF.

This clonotype showed up just a few times. The genes are TRBV6-5 and TRBJ1-2, with unresolved D. Looked up from germline, CDR1 is MNHEY and CDR2 is SVGAGI. Trimming took off 3 bases at V and 2 bases at J, with 13 bases between the two ends. The CDR3 loop spans 15 amino acids. The DNA of the CDR3 is TGTGCCAGCAGTTATCTTGGGGTCCCGAACTATGGCTACACCTTC. The encoded protein is CASSYLGVPNYGYTF.

V is TRBV10-2 and J is TRBJ2-7, with TRBD2 as a possible D gene (5 bases). The germline V gene encodes CDR1 WSHSY and CDR2 SAAADI. Trimming took 7 bases from V and 6 from J, leaving 16 bases between them. The CDR3 covers 13 residues. CDR3 sequence reads: CASTAVNGGEQYV. The DNA of the CDR3 is TGCGCCAGCACGGCGGTGAACGGAGGCGAGCAGTACGTC.

Many counts were recorded for this clonotype. The chain links TRBV20-1 to TRBJ2-1; no reliable D call. The CDR3 runs 12 residues. The germline gives CDR1 DFQATT, CDR2 SNEGSKA (reference sequence). The V and J ends lost 5 bases and 5 bases respectively, with 10 bases between them. The DNA for the CDR3 is TGCAGTGCTCCTATATCCCACAATGAGCAGTTCTTC. It translates to CSAPISHNEQFF.

This clonotype was picked up many times. The V and J genes are TRBV7-9 and TRBJ2-5, with 12 bases fitting TRBD2. The CDR3 spans 16 residues. V trimming: 5 bases; J trimming: 2 bases; junction bases outside the gene matches: 6. The germline V gene encodes CDR1 SEHNR and CDR2 FQNEAQ (reference sequence). The DNA for the CDR3 is TGTGCCAGCAGCCCAAGGACTAGCGGGGTGCAAGAGACCCAGTACTTC. It encodes CASSPRTSGVQETQYF. Full variable domain (remainder filled in from reference TRBV7-9 and TRBJ2-5): DTGVSQNPRHKITKRGQNVTFRCDPISEHNRLYWYRQTLGQGPEFLTYFQNEAQLEKSRLLSDRFSAERPKGSFSTLEIQRTEQGDSAMYLCASSPRTSGVQETQYFGPGTRLLVL.

This clonotype was observed a few times. The chain carries TRBV27 and TRBJ2-4, with TRBD1 matching over 11 bases. V was pared by 10 bases and J by 7 bases, with 3 bases of the junction left unmatched. CDR1 is MNHEY and CDR2 is SMNVEV in the germline V gene (reference sequence). This CDR3 is built from 12 residues. CDR3 in amino acids: CAKGDRGNIQYF. The CDR3 bases are TGTGCCAAGGGGGACAGGGGGAACATTCAGTACTTC.

In its sample, this clonotype was seen a few times. The rearrangement links TRBV6-2 or TRBV6-3 to TRBJ2-4; D perhaps matches TRBD2 (7 bases). Trimming stripped 6 bases from V and 3 bases from J, with 18 bases between. Germline V CDR1 and CDR2: MNHEY, SVGEGT. The CDR3 runs to 16 residues. CDR3 sequence (DNA): TGTGCCAGCAGCCCCCCCGGGGGGCTTTTCAAAAACATTCAGTACTTC. Its translation: CASSPPGGLFKNIQYF.

The chain recombines TRBV20-1 with TRBJ1-2; D gene uncertain. There are 16 residues in the CDR3. From germline, CDR1 is DFQATT and CDR2 SNEGSKA (reference sequence). V lost 1 base and J 8 bases, leaving 23 bases between the germline ends. As DNA, the CDR3 is TGCAGTGCTAGAGGAGGGAGGGAGGAAAGGGCCGGGGGCTACACCTTC. Its translation is CSARGGREERAGGYTF.

This clonotype has ten or more counts. The CDR3 coding sequence is TGTGCCAGCAGGGGTCAGGGAGTCCCCACAGATACGCAGTATTTT. It encodes CASRGQGVPTDTQYF. V gene TRBV2 combines with J gene TRBJ2-3, with D perhaps matching TRBD1 or TRBD2 (5 bases each). The CDR3 runs 15 residues. The germline V gene encodes CDR1 SNHLY and CDR2 FYNNEI. The V end was cut by 6 bases, the J end by 2 bases, with 15 bases between.

The chain carries TRBV4-3 and TRBJ1-6; no firm D call. The CDR3 contains 18 residues. V was trimmed by 1 base and J by 9 bases, leaving 22 bases between them. From germline, CDR1 is LGHNA and CDR2 YSLEER. The CDR3 sequence is CASSQGPRIRGDGSPLHF. CDR3 nucleotides: TGCGCCAGCAGCCAAGGGCCCCGGATTCGGGGAGATGGTTCACCCCTCCACTTT.

This clonotype was counted many times. The chain has TRBV6-5 and TRBJ2-1, with D perhaps TRBD1 or TRBD2 (5 bases each). Trimming took 0 bases from V and 10 from J, leaving 7 bases between them. CDR1 is MNHEY, CDR2 SVGAGI, per germline. The CDR3 contains 12 residues. CDR3 nucleotide sequence: TGTGCCAGCAGTTACTCGAGGGACGAGCAGTTCTTC. This sequence encodes CASSYSRDEQFF.